These 23 T cell receptor beta chains were all obtained from the same sample, sequenced in a study of blood T cell repertoires in COVID-19. Sequencing was performed with immunoSEQ multiplex PCR; in TCRdb, only in-frame clones are kept and a portion is missing. This table has around 330,000 clones, roughly 87% appearing once. The source material was PBMCs or T cells enriched from blood (not recorded which). The source is a woman between 18 and 29 years old who had recovered from COVID-19.

The CDR3 loop is CASSSVNNSPLHF. CDR3 DNA: TGTGCCAGCAGTTCAGTCAATAATTCACCCCTCCACTTT. The rearrangement uses TRBV6-5 and TRBJ1-6; no firm D call. CDR1 MNHEY and CDR2 SVGAGI come from the germline V gene. Between the trimmed V and J ends, which lost 4 bases and 5 bases, there was a span of 6 bases. The CDR3 consists of 13 residues.

CDR3: CAISESAGRGANVLTF. CDR3 DNA sequence: TGTGCCATCAGTGAGTCGGCGGGCCGGGGGGCCAACGTCCTGACTTTC. The chain is built from TRBV10-3 and TRBJ2-6, with D possibly being TRBD2 (5 bases). CDR1 is ENHRY and CDR2 is SYGVKD in the germline V gene. Trimming removed 0 bases from V and 4 bases from J, with 10 bases in between. The CDR3 is 16 amino acids.

This clone appeared a single time. The V gene is TRBV2, the J gene TRBJ2-1, with D possibly matching TRBD2 (5 bases). The CDR3 is 13 amino acids. From germline, CDR1 is SNHLY and CDR2 FYNNEI. V was clipped by 6 bases and J by 5 bases, with 11 bases between them. The CDR3 reads CASSERGNNEQFF. Written as DNA, the CDR3 is TGTGCCAGCAGCGAACGGGGAAACAATGAGCAGTTCTTC.

The rearrangement uses TRBV5-6 and TRBJ1-2; 7 nucleotides match TRBD1. Per the germline V gene, CDR1 is SGHDT and CDR2 is YYEEEE. The CDR3 totals 13 residues. The ends lost 1 base at V and 3 bases at J; junction bases unmatched: 0. Here the CDR3 DNA reads TGTGCCAGCAGCTTGACAGGGGACTATGGCTACACCTTC. Residues: CASSLTGDYGYTF.

This chain uses TRBV9 with TRBJ2-7, with 10 bases fitting TRBD1. Germline CDR1 is SGDLS and CDR2 is YYNGEE. The trim removed 3 bases at V and 4 bases at J, leaving 4 bases unmatched. This CDR3 region has 14 residues. This CDR3 is CASSAGQGQYEQYF. The CDR3 DNA sequence: TGTGCCAGCAGCGCGGGACAGGGGCAATACGAGCAGTACTTC.

The sample holds one count of this clone. V gene TRBV10-3 combines with J gene TRBJ1-1; a possible D gene is TRBD1 (6 bases). The germline gives CDR1 ENHRY, CDR2 SYGVKD. The V end was cut by 5 bases, the J end by 3 bases, with 19 bases between. The CDR3 contains 16 residues. The CDR3 protein is CAISKGWGRLDTEAFF. DNA of the CDR3: TGTGCCATCAGTAAGGGTTGGGGGCGCCTGGACACTGAAGCTTTCTTT.

DNA for the CDR3: TGTGCCAGCAGTGATGATTCAGGACAGGGTCTCTACGAGCAGTACTTC. This translates into CASSDDSGQGLYEQYF. The chain joins TRBV25-1 to TRBJ2-7, with 8 bases identical to TRBD1. Germline V gene lookup returns CDR1 MGHDK and CDR2 SYGVNS. The CDR3 contains 16 residues. Germline trimming cut 3 bases from V and 3 bases from J; bases unmatched to any gene: 10.

The genes are TRBV5-1 and TRBJ1-5; D possibly corresponds to TRBD1 (6 bases). V was cut by 0 bases and J by 4 bases, with 8 bases left in between. The CDR3 is made up of 14 amino acids. Looked up from germline, CDR1 is SGHRS and CDR2 is YFSETQ. This CDR3 reads CASSLDQGNQPQHF. For the CDR3, the DNA is TGCGCCAGCAGCTTGGATCAGGGGAATCAGCCCCAGCATTTT.

The chain is built from TRBV19 and TRBJ1-3; TRBD1 agrees at 9 bases. This CDR3 has 18 amino acids. V trimming: 5 bases; J trimming: 4 bases; junction bases outside the gene matches: 15. Germline V gives CDR1 LNHDA, CDR2 SQIVND (reference sequence). CDR3 nucleotides: TGTGCCAGTAGTGACGGGACAGGGAGCCCCTTCGCGGGAAACACCATATATTTT. Its protein is CASSDGTGSPFAGNTIYF. The variable domain in full, completed from reference TRBV19 and TRBJ1-3, reads DGGITQSPKYLFRKEGQNVTLSCEQNLNHDAMYWYRQDPGQGLRLIYYSQIVNDFQKGDIAEGYSVSREKKESFPLTVTSAQKNPTAFYLCASSDGTGSPFAGNTIYFGEGSWLTVV.

This clone was seen only once. The genes are TRBV25-1 and TRBJ2-1; unclear D gene. V was pared by 5 bases and J by 13 bases, with 12 bases between. This CDR3 has 11 amino acids. Germline CDR1 and CDR2: MGHDK and SYGVNS. The CDR3 nucleotides read TGTGCCAGCAGTCGGTCTGGTAATCAGTTCTTC. This sequence encodes CASSRSGNQFF.

This clone showed up just a few times. J is TRBJ1-2 and V is TRBV9; 11 bases line up with TRBD1. The trim removed 2 bases at V and 5 bases at J, leaving 5 bases unmatched. The germline V gene encodes CDR1 SGDLS and CDR2 YYNGEE. This CDR3 has 15 amino acids. The CDR3 sequence is CASSVGQGGLYGYTF. As DNA, the CDR3 is TGTGCCAGCAGCGTGGGACAGGGGGGCCTATATGGCTACACCTTC. The whole variable domain, remainder taken from reference TRBV9 and TRBJ1-2, is DSGVTQTPKHLITATGQRVTLRCSPRSGDLSVYWYQQSLDQGLQFLIQYYNGEERAKGNILERFSAQQFPDLHSELNLSSLELGDSALYFCASSVGQGGLYGYTFGSGTRLTVV.

The chain has TRBV5-1 and TRBJ1-2, with D hard to call. Per the germline V gene, CDR1 is SGHRS and CDR2 is YFSETQ. CDR3 length: 12 amino acids. V lost 1 base and J 6 bases, leaving 7 bases between the germline ends. The CDR3 reads CASSLSQDGYTF. The DNA for the CDR3 is TGCGCCAGCAGCTTGTCCCAGGATGGCTACACCTTC.

The chain has TRBV3-1 (or the pseudogene TRBV3-2) and TRBJ2-4; 14 bases are a match to TRBD2. Germline V lookup: CDR1 LGHDT, CDR2 YNNKEL (reference sequence). The CDR3 covers 18 residues. V was pared by 0 bases and J by 6 bases, with 7 bases of the junction left unmatched. The CDR3, as DNA: TGTGCCAGCAGCCAAGATGGGATGACTAGCGGGAGGGGAAACATTCAGTACTTC. Amino acid sequence: CASSQDGMTSGRGNIQYF.

The chain recombines TRBV20-1 with TRBJ1-3, with TRBD1 identical over 9 bases. This CDR3 spans 15 amino acids. Per the germline V gene, CDR1 is DFQATT and CDR2 is SNEGSKA (reference sequence). The V gene end was trimmed by 6 bases and the J gene end by 4 bases; junction bases not matched to a gene: 10. CDR3: CSASTGTGYGNTIYF. As DNA, the CDR3 is TGCAGTGCAAGTACCGGGACAGGGTACGGAAACACCATATATTTT.

This clone has a single count. The genes are TRBV14 and TRBJ2-3; TRBD2 aligns across 14 bases. There are 21 residues in the CDR3. The V gene's germline CDR1 is SGHDN and CDR2 FVKESK. V gave up 2 bases and J gave up 8 bases; unmatched junction bases: 21. CDR3 nucleotides: TGTGCCAGCAGCCAAAGCCCCCCGCTGGGACTAGCGGGGGCCCGTCTAGCTACGCAGTATTTT. Translated, it gives CASSQSPPLGLAGARLATQYF.

The CDR3 sequence: CASTLQGAETQYF. The CDR3 DNA is TGTGCCAGCACCCTCCAGGGGGCTGAGACCCAGTACTTC. V gene TRBV6-5 combines with J gene TRBJ2-5, with 8 positions matching TRBD1. With V trimmed by 7 bases and J by 5 bases, 6 bases remained unmatched. The germline CDR1 and CDR2 sequences are MNHEY and SVGAGI. The CDR3 length is 13 residues.

This clone has a single count. The chain uses TRBV5-6 and TRBJ1-5; 7 nucleotides align to TRBD1. Germline V gene data show CDR1 as SGHDT and CDR2 as YYEEEE. The CDR3 length is 15 residues. Trimming removed 4 bases from V and 4 bases from J; junction bases left unmatched: 8. The CDR3 is CASSRSDRFNQPQHF. The CDR3 DNA sequence: TGTGCCAGCAGCCGATCGGACAGGTTTAATCAGCCCCAGCATTTT.

The chain is built from TRBV4-1 and TRBJ1-2; D not resolved. There are 12 residues in the CDR3. Germline V gene lookup returns CDR1 MGHRA and CDR2 YSYEKL. The germline V and J ends were trimmed by 4 bases and 4 bases, with 7 bases remaining between them. The CDR3 nucleotides are TGCGCCAGCAGCCTCCGAGGCTATGGCTACACCTTC. This codes for CASSLRGYGYTF.

V and J are TRBV7-9 and TRBJ1-2; 7 nucleotides align to TRBD1. J gave up 4 bases and V 5 bases, and 4 bases lay outside the gene matches. The germline V gene has CDR1 SEHNR and CDR2 FQNEAQ (reference sequence). CDR3 size: 13 residues. This CDR3 reads CASSPGQIYGYTF. CDR3 DNA: TGTGCCAGCAGCCCGGGACAGATCTATGGCTACACCTTC.

The V gene is TRBV4-1, the J gene TRBJ1-6, with TRBD1 identical over 11 bases. CDR1 MGHRA and CDR2 YSYEKL come from the germline V gene. CDR3 length: 15 residues. V lost 0 bases, J lost 9 bases, and 1 base stayed unmatched. The CDR3 here is CASSQEGTGGSPLHF. The DNA of the CDR3 is TGCGCCAGCAGCCAAGAGGGGACAGGGGGTTCACCCCTCCACTTT.

The chain employs TRBV27 and TRBJ2-7; 12 bases match TRBD2. Trimming took 3 bases from V and 1 from J; bases not matched to a gene: 13. Germline V gene data show CDR1 as MNHEY and CDR2 as SMNVEV (reference sequence). The CDR3 extends over 19 amino acids. The CDR3 nucleotides are TGTGCCAGCAGTTTCAGCGGGGGGGCTAGCGGGAGGGTTTCCTACGAGCAGTACTTC. It codes for CASSFSGGASGRVSYEQYF.

The CDR3 loop is CASSRRDTAYEQYF. In nucleotides, the CDR3 is TGTGCCAGCAGTCGTAGGGACACAGCCTACGAGCAGTACTTC. The genes are TRBV6-5 and TRBJ2-7; TRBD1 is a possible D gene (6 bases). The V gene's germline CDR1 is MNHEY and CDR2 SVGAGI. The ends were cut back, 5 bases at V and 2 bases at J, with 13 bases in the middle. This CDR3 is built from 14 residues.

The V call is TRBV5-1, the J call TRBJ2-3, with a tentative D call TRBD2 (5 bases). V lost 0 bases and J 1 base, leaving 24 bases between the germline ends. Germline V gives CDR1 SGHRS, CDR2 YFSETQ. The CDR3 extends over 20 amino acids. CDR3 sequence: CASSLDPAEPAISRTDTQYF. The CDR3 bases are TGCGCCAGCAGCTTGGATCCAGCGGAGCCCGCGATTAGCCGCACAGATACGCAGTATTTT.